This T cell receptor beta chain was sequenced in a study of blood T cell repertoires in COVID-19. Overall study: Specimens from acute and convalescent COVID-19 originated in the United States, Italy and Spain. Nucleic acid was either cDNA or gDNA, and it came from T cells, B-cell-depleted T cells, or PBMCs.

Looked up from germline, CDR1 is LNHDA and CDR2 is SQIVND (reference sequence). The CDR3 runs 13 residues. V was shortened by 6 bases and J by 15 bases, with 18 bases between the two germline ends. In the original workflow: Reference gene primers were amplified, and this amplification served to estimate nucleated cell counts. The repertoire was sequenced with immunoSEQ multiplex PCR; TCRdb's copy has only in-frame clones and lacks some. V, J and clone size are those of that table, while D and trimming were read from the DNA. The sample records approximately 110,000 clones, less than 85% being singletons.

This TCR derives from a human donor in a cohort sampled during active COVID-19. This chain joins TRBV19 and TRBJ1-6, with a tentative D call TRBD1 (6 bases). Sequencing was performed on peripheral blood. CDR3 residues: CASSQQTGGFLHF. In nucleotides, the CDR3 is TGTGCCAGTAGCCAGCAGACAGGCGGGTTCCTCCACTTT.